These 15 T cell receptor beta chains were all obtained from the same sample, sequenced in a study of T cells in Graves' hyperthyroidism and ophthalmopathy. RNA transcripts served as the template for amplifying TCR beta CDR3 regions. The HTBI primer set was used in a first-round RT-PCR of the TCR CDR3. TCRdb reprocessed the multiplex PCR reads with MiXCR, giving one entry per CDR3 protein. This sample yields around 570,000 distinct CDR3 sequences, of which nearly 20% are seen a single time; over 45% belongs to the top ten. Specimen: blood. Receptor source: a man aged 35 to 55 with Graves' ophthalmopathy.

This clonotype came up a few times. In DNA, the CDR3 is TGTGCCAGCAGTCCCAGGGTTGGAAACACCATATATTTT. Its translation: CASSPRVGNTIYF. The chain links TRBV9 to TRBJ1-3; perhaps TRBD1 as D (5 bases). Trimming removed 5 bases at V and 3 bases at J, with 9 bases between. CDR1 is SGDLS, CDR2 YYNGEE, per germline. The CDR3 runs to 13 residues.

The CDR3 coding sequence is TGTGCCAGCAGCTTAGATGTAGCGGCATACTCCTACGAGCAGTACTTC. It encodes CASSLDVAAYSYEQYF. The rearrangement joins TRBV7-9 to TRBJ2-7, with a weak D call TRBD2 (6 bases). V gave up 1 base and J gave up 0 bases, with 13 bases separating them. The CDR3 consists of 16 residues. Germline lookup yields CDR1 SEHNR and CDR2 FQNEAQ (reference sequence).

This clonotype was observed a few times. The chain has TRBV12-3 or TRBV12-4 and TRBJ1-3; TRBD1 aligns across 9 bases. The CDR3 is made up of 14 amino acids. Trimming removed 6 bases from V and 3 bases from J; junction bases left unmatched: 3. CDR3 sequence: CASRGTGFGNTIYF. Here the CDR3 DNA reads TGTGCCAGCAGGGGGACAGGGTTTGGAAACACCATATATTTT.

This clonotype was counted only a few times. The chain uses TRBV30 and TRBJ2-5; possible D gene TRBD1, 6 bases. Germline values: CDR1 GTSNPN, CDR2 SVGIG (reference sequence). V shed 4 bases and J shed 7 bases, with 19 bases lying between them. The CDR3 has 14 amino acids. The CDR3 DNA sequence: TGTGCCTGGACCTCAGGGGACATTGGGAGGACCCAGTACTTC. Amino acid sequence: CAWTSGDIGRTQYF.

The chain employs TRBV14 and TRBJ2-1; maybe TRBD1 (7 bases). Trimming shortened V by 3 bases and J by 3 bases, and 15 bases separated the two germline ends. Germline-derived CDR1 and CDR2 are SGHDN and FVKESK. The length of the CDR3 is 16 residues. The CDR3 reads CASSQPAGTVYNEQFF. The CDR3 region has the DNA TGTGCCAGCAGCCAGCCGGCGGGGACAGTCTACAATGAGCAGTTCTTC.

There are many counts of this clonotype. The chain links TRBV11-2 to TRBJ2-3, with D perhaps assigned TRBD1 or TRBD2 (5 bases each). The CDR3 spans 15 residues. The germline gives CDR1 SGHAT, CDR2 FQNNGV. Trimming left V 4 bases short and J 1 base short, with 12 bases between. The CDR3 reads CASSSGRQGTDTQYF. CDR3 coding DNA: TGTGCCAGCAGCTCGGGACGGCAGGGCACAGATACGCAGTATTTT.

This clonotype was seen at least ten times. This rearrangement joins TRBV11-2 to TRBJ2-6; 10 nucleotides line up with TRBD2. CDR3 size: 17 residues. V was clipped by 5 bases and J by 3 bases; unmatched bases: 7. CDR1 is SGHAT, CDR2 FQNNGV, per germline. CDR3 region: CASSKEGLAIGANVLTF. The CDR3 DNA sequence: TGTGCCAGCAGCAAAGAGGGACTAGCGATTGGGGCCAACGTCCTGACTTTC.

The table lists this clonotype with a few counts. At one end, the junction sequence differs from germline, possibly due to a read error. This chain connects TRBV4-1 to TRBJ2-1, with 13 bases lining up with TRBD2. CDR3 size: 16 residues. The germline CDR1 and CDR2 sequences are MGHRA and YSYEKL. CDR3: CASKRTSGGSDNEQFF. In DNA form, the CDR3 reads TGCGCCAGCAAGCGGACTAGCGGGGGCTCCGACAATGAGCAGTTCTTC.

This clonotype was seen more than once but under ten times. The chain employs TRBV29-1 and TRBJ2-2; D is perhaps TRBD1 (6 bases). The CDR3 spans 11 residues. Germline assignment: CDR1 SQVTM and CDR2 ANQGSEA. V dropped 6 bases and J dropped 7 bases, with 9 bases sitting between them. The CDR3 loop reads CSVRQVGELFF. DNA for the CDR3: TGCAGCGTCAGACAGGTCGGGGAGCTGTTTTTT.

This clonotype showed up many times. This chain uses TRBV5-1 with TRBJ1-1; the D gene is possibly TRBD1 (6 bases). Germline CDR1 SGHRS, CDR2 YFSETQ. Trimming took 4 bases from V and 5 from J, leaving 18 bases between them. CDR3 length: 15 amino acids. In nucleotides, the CDR3 is TGCGCCAGCAGCCCCCAGAGCGGGGGGCTAACTGAAGCTTTCTTT. Translated: CASSPQSGGLTEAFF. Together with reference TRBV5-1 and TRBJ1-1, the CDR3 gives the full variable domain: KAGVTQTPRYLIKTRGQQVTLSCSPISGHRSVSWYQQTPGQGLQFLFEYFSETQRNKGNFPGRFSGRQFSNSRSEMNVSTLELGDSALYLCASSPQSGGLTEAFFGQGTRLTVV.

This clonotype was detected a few times. The chain recombines TRBV7-9 with TRBJ2-7; no firm D call. CDR1 is SEHNR, CDR2 FQNEAQ, per germline (reference sequence). The CDR3 is made up of 15 amino acids. V was pared by 4 bases and J by 2 bases, with 15 bases between. The CDR3 protein is CASSSTTRITYEQYF. CDR3 coding DNA: TGTGCCAGCAGCTCCACTACGAGGATAACCTACGAGCAGTACTTC.

This clonotype was recorded only once. The genes are TRBV7-2 and TRBJ2-2; 13 bases line up with TRBD2. Germline V gene data show CDR1 as SGHTA and CDR2 as FQGNSA. J was trimmed by 2 bases and V by 3 bases; bases with no gene match: 9. The CDR3 runs to 19 residues. This CDR3 is CASSFDGLAGAINTGELFF. CDR3 DNA sequence: TGTGCCAGCAGCTTTGATGGACTAGCGGGGGCCATTAACACCGGGGAGCTGTTTTTT.

The rearrangement joins TRBV7-9 to TRBJ1-5; D might be TRBD1 (6 bases). Germline CDR1 SEHNR, CDR2 FQNEAQ (reference sequence). Trimming pared 1 base from V and 7 bases from J, leaving 17 bases between. This CDR3 region has 16 residues. The CDR3 DNA reads TGTGCCAGCAGCTTAGTTCAGGGGCGCGGTCCCCAGCCCCAGCATTTT. Its protein is CASSLVQGRGPQPQHF.

The chain carries TRBV27 and TRBJ2-4; 11 nucleotides line up with TRBD2. CDR3 length: 21 residues. V trimming: 6 bases; J trimming: 0 bases; junction bases outside the gene matches: 19. The germline V gene has CDR1 MNHEY and CDR2 SMNVEV (reference sequence). DNA for the CDR3: TGTGCCAGCAGCCTTGGGGTAGCGGGAGGGCCTTATAACCTAGCCAAAAACATTCAGTACTTC. It encodes CASSLGVAGGPYNLAKNIQYF.

This clonotype was seen a few times. The chain couples TRBV12-3 or TRBV12-4 to TRBJ1-5, with no clear D. This CDR3 region has 13 residues. V lost 2 bases, J lost 7 bases, and 9 bases lay in between. The CDR3 bases are TGTGCCAGCAGTTTAAATTGGGGACAGCCCCAGCATTTT. Translation: CASSLNWGQPQHF.